Below are 26 T cell receptor beta chains sequenced from a single sample in a study of T-cell memory formation after mild COVID-19. One entry per CDR3 protein results from TCRdb running MiXCR on the 5' RACE reads. This sample has a few hundred thousand distinct CDR3 sequences; around 16% occur once, and the top ten carry over 20%. Sequenced: PBMCs or a T cell subset sorted from them (not recorded which). The receptors here all came from a young man who had mild COVID-19 (a few samples of this study predate the infection). Cell type and time point are not known.

This clonotype was observed a handful of times. The V and J genes are TRBV10-3 and TRBJ2-2; D may be TRBD2 (6 bases). The CDR3 sequence is 14 residues long. V was trimmed by 11 bases and J by 1 base, leaving 14 bases between them. Germline V gives CDR1 ENHRY, CDR2 SYGVKD. The CDR3 coding sequence is TGTGCCCTCGGGGACTCCGAGAACACCGGGGAGCTGTTTTTT. It specifies CALGDSENTGELFF.

This clonotype was detected many times. The rearrangement joins TRBV9 to TRBJ2-1; 8 bases agree with TRBD2. CDR1 and CDR2 (germline): SGDLS, YYNGEE. The length of the CDR3 is 21 residues. With V trimmed by 2 bases and J by 7 bases, 26 bases remained unmatched. Here the CDR3 reads CASSVGPMGGGPTRQMNEQFF. The CDR3 DNA sequence: TGTGCCAGCAGCGTGGGACCCATGGGCGGGGGGCCGACGCGTCAGATGAATGAGCAGTTCTTC. The full variable domain, rest sourced from reference TRBV9 and TRBJ2-1, is DSGVTQTPKHLITATGQRVTLRCSPRSGDLSVYWYQQSLDQGLQFLIQYYNGEERAKGNILERFSAQQFPDLHSELNLSSLELGDSALYFCASSVGPMGGGPTRQMNEQFFGPGTRLTVL.

V is TRBV7-9 and J is TRBJ2-3; D gene uncertain. CDR3 length: 15 amino acids. Trimming cost V 4 bases and J 1 base, with 12 bases left between them. CDR1 and CDR2 from the germline V gene are SEHNR and FQNEAQ (reference sequence). The CDR3 loop is CASSSSGPRTDTQYF. CDR3 DNA sequence: TGTGCCAGCAGCTCGTCCGGGCCTCGCACAGATACGCAGTATTTT.

About this clonotype: A read error is possible here, since a much larger clone lies one base away. This sequence joins TRBV15 and TRBJ1-5; D is unclear. The germline CDR1 and CDR2 sequences are LNHNV and YYDKDF (reference sequence). This CDR3 is built from 12 residues. Trimming left V 0 bases short and J 4 bases short, with 1 base between. CDR3 DNA: TGTGCCACCAGCAGAGAAAATCAGCCCCAGCATTTT. Its protein is CATSRENQPQHF.

Ten or more counts support this clonotype. V is TRBV15 and J is TRBJ2-7; no reliable D call. The V end was cut by 0 bases, the J end by 3 bases, with 6 bases between. Looked up from germline, CDR1 is LNHNV and CDR2 is YYDKDF (reference sequence). The CDR3 has 13 amino acids. This CDR3 reads CATSRDLSYEQYF. CDR3 nucleotide sequence: TGTGCCACCAGCAGAGATTTGAGCTACGAGCAGTACTTC.

This clonotype was seen a handful of times. The rearrangement joins TRBV6-1 to TRBJ1-2; possible D gene TRBD1, 6 bases. Germline V lookup: CDR1 MNHNS, CDR2 SASEGT. V gave up 5 bases and J gave up 7 bases, with 26 bases separating them. This CDR3 has 17 amino acids. The CDR3 sequence: CASSLDSIGGPRRGYTF. The CDR3 nucleotides are TGTGCCAGCAGTTTGGACTCAATCGGGGGCCCTCGGCGTGGCTACACCTTC.

This clonotype was recorded a few times. The chain employs TRBV27 and TRBJ2-7, with D tentatively TRBD1 (5 bases). Per germline, CDR1 MNHEY and CDR2 SMNVEV (reference sequence). CDR3 length: 15 amino acids. Between the trimmed V and J ends, which lost 4 bases and 0 bases, there was a span of 13 bases. CDR3 amino acids: CASSSPWGSSYEQYF. Written as DNA, the CDR3 is TGTGCCAGCAGTTCCCCCTGGGGCAGCTCCTACGAGCAGTACTTC.

This clonotype was counted a few times. The J gene is TRBJ2-1, the V gene TRBV4-1, with D maybe TRBD1 (5 bases). The CDR3 runs to 18 residues. V gave up 1 base and J gave up 9 bases, with 25 bases separating them. The germline gives CDR1 MGHRA, CDR2 YSYEKL. CDR3 sequence (DNA): TGCGCCAGCAGCCAAGTTCTACAGGTCCTCCACCTCGGCGGTGAGCAGTTCTTC. This sequence encodes CASSQVLQVLHLGGEQFF.

The chain links TRBV29-1 to TRBJ2-2; D could derive from TRBD1 or TRBD2 (5 bases each). Trimming stripped 4 bases from V and 2 bases from J, with 14 bases between. This CDR3 is built from 15 residues. Germline CDR1 and CDR2: SQVTM and ANQGSEA. The CDR3 loop is CSVGIPGRNTGELFF. The CDR3 nucleotides read TGCAGCGTTGGGATCCCGGGACGTAACACCGGGGAGCTGTTTTTT.

This rearrangement joins TRBV12-3 or TRBV12-4 to TRBJ1-1; 7 bases line up with TRBD1. V lost 3 bases and J lost 4; bases outside the gene matches: 8. The CDR3 loop spans 15 amino acids. This CDR3 is CASSLSGGWVTEAFF. In nucleotides, the CDR3 is TGTGCCAGCAGTTTGTCAGGGGGGTGGGTCACTGAAGCTTTCTTT.

The chain employs TRBV10-2 and TRBJ2-7; 7 bases agree with TRBD1. This CDR3 region has 14 residues. The ends lost 3 bases at V and 1 base at J; junction bases unmatched: 3. Germline V gene lookup returns CDR1 WSHSY and CDR2 SAAADI. The CDR3 nucleotides are TGCGCCAGCAGTGACTTACAGGGGTCCTACGAGCAGTACTTC. Its translation is CASSDLQGSYEQYF.

This sequence joins TRBV3-1 and TRBJ1-5; TRBD1 is a possible D gene (6 bases). The germline V gene encodes CDR1 LGHDT and CDR2 YNNKEL (reference sequence). The ends were cut back, 3 bases at V and 4 bases at J, with 10 bases in the middle. This CDR3 contains 14 residues. The CDR3 DNA follows: TGTGCCAGCAGCCAGGGGACACAGAATCAGCCCCAGCATTTT. Translated: CASSQGTQNQPQHF.

This clonotype was counted only a few times. CDR3 loop: CASSVGPQGNEQFF. In nucleotides, the CDR3 is TGTGCCAGCAGTGTAGGGCCTCAAGGGAATGAGCAGTTCTTC. This sequence joins TRBV2 and TRBJ2-1, with D unresolved. CDR1 SNHLY and CDR2 FYNNEI come from the germline V gene. The CDR3 loop spans 14 amino acids. Trimming pared 4 bases from V and 7 bases from J, leaving 14 bases between.

The V and J genes are TRBV6-5 and TRBJ2-3; 8 nucleotides align to TRBD1. V trimming: 2 bases; J trimming: 6 bases; junction bases outside the gene matches: 4. Germline V CDR1 and CDR2: MNHEY, SVGAGI. The CDR3 runs to 14 residues. CDR3 residues: CASSYQGARDTQYF. CDR3 bases: TGTGCCAGCAGTTACCAGGGGGCGAGGGATACGCAGTATTTT.

This clonotype was recorded many times. V and J are TRBV6-5 and TRBJ1-1, with D possibly matching TRBD1 (6 bases). With 5 bases removed from V and 5 bases from J, the gap between germline ends came to 24 bases. The CDR3 has 17 amino acids. CDR1 and CDR2 from the germline V gene are MNHEY and SVGAGI. CDR3 bases: TGTGCCAGCAGTCGACGGGGGGCGGGCCGTTCGTATACTGAAGCTTTCTTT. Its protein is CASSRRGAGRSYTEAFF.

V usage is TRBV25-1 and J usage is TRBJ2-2; the D is unclear. Per the germline V gene, CDR1 is MGHDK and CDR2 is SYGVNS. The V end lost 0 bases, the J end lost 7 bases, and 6 bases lay between the germline ends. The CDR3 spans 13 residues. The CDR3 DNA reads TGTGCCAGCAGTGAATACGCGGACGGGGAGCTGTTTTTT. Protein product: CASSEYADGELFF.

This clonotype was picked up a small number of times. The chain carries TRBV5-1 and TRBJ1-5; D possibly corresponds to TRBD1 (6 bases). CDR3 size: 15 residues. V lost 0 bases, J lost 3 bases, and 10 bases lay in between. Germline lookup yields CDR1 SGHRS and CDR2 YFSETQ. In DNA form, the CDR3 reads TGCGCCAGCAGCTTGGCCGGACAGCCCAATCAGCCCCAGCATTTT. Amino acids: CASSLAGQPNQPQHF. Full variable domain (missing parts from reference TRBV5-1 and TRBJ1-5): KAGVTQTPRYLIKTRGQQVTLSCSPISGHRSVSWYQQTPGQGLQFLFEYFSETQRNKGNFPGRFSGRQFSNSRSEMNVSTLELGDSALYLCASSLAGQPNQPQHFGDGTRLSIL.

This clonotype came up a few times. The V and J genes are TRBV25-1 and TRBJ1-4, with D tentatively TRBD1 (6 bases). With 4 bases removed from V and 4 bases from J, the gap between germline ends came to 10 bases. Germline V gives CDR1 MGHDK, CDR2 SYGVNS. CDR3 length: 14 amino acids. CDR3: CASSGGTRNEKLFF. Written as DNA, the CDR3 is TGTGCCAGCAGTGGGGGGACACGTAATGAAAAACTGTTTTTT.

The J gene is TRBJ2-6, the V gene TRBV30; 7 bases align to TRBD1. Germline V gene sequence: CDR1 GTSNPN, CDR2 SVGIG (reference sequence). The trim removed 7 bases at V and 2 bases at J, leaving 5 bases unmatched. This CDR3 contains 14 residues. The CDR3 DNA reads TGTGCCTCTGACAGGGCCCCTGGGGCCAACGTCCTGACTTTC. Protein sequence: CASDRAPGANVLTF. Based on the CDR3 plus reference TRBV30 and TRBJ2-6, the full variable domain is SQTIHQWPATLVQPVGSPLSLECTVEGTSNPNLYWYRQAAGRGLQLLFYSVGIGQISSEVPQNLSASRPQDRQFILSSKKLLLSDSGFYLCASDRAPGANVLTFGAGSRLTVL.

This chain uses TRBV9 with TRBJ2-1, with 8 bases lining up with TRBD2. After removal of 3 bases from V and 2 bases from J, the junction contained 13 bases not matched to a gene. Per the germline V gene, CDR1 is SGDLS and CDR2 is YYNGEE. This CDR3 is built from 18 residues. DNA of the CDR3: TGTGCCAGCAGCGCGTCGGCTTTCGGGGGGGCCACCTACAATGAGCAGTTCTTC. It specifies CASSASAFGGATYNEQFF.

This clonotype appeared a few times. The rearrangement links TRBV27 to TRBJ2-1; TRBD1 or TRBD2 may be the D gene (5 bases each). Trimming pared 5 bases from V and 1 base from J, leaving 15 bases between. The CDR3 covers 16 residues. CDR1 MNHEY and CDR2 SMNVEV come from the germline V gene (reference sequence). The CDR3 spells CASSLRGARSYNEQFF. As DNA, the CDR3 is TGTGCCAGCAGTCTAAGAGGGGCCCGTTCCTACAATGAGCAGTTCTTC.

This clonotype was found a few times. The chain combines TRBV4-1 with TRBJ2-7; D is unclear. Germline V lookup: CDR1 MGHRA, CDR2 YSYEKL. Trimming removed 1 base at V and 2 bases at J, with 9 bases between. The CDR3 runs 14 residues. In DNA, the CDR3 is TGCGCCAGCAGCCAAGTGGCCAAAGCCTACGAGCAGTACTTC. This gives the protein CASSQVAKAYEQYF.

The chain recombines TRBV9 with TRBJ2-1, with D possibly TRBD2 on 6 matching bases. Trimming took 0 bases from V and 0 from J, leaving 7 bases between them. The CDR3 has 15 amino acids. The germline V gene encodes CDR1 SGDLS and CDR2 YYNGEE. For the CDR3, the DNA is TGTGCCAGCAGCGTAGGCGGGAACTCCTACAATGAGCAGTTCTTC. It encodes CASSVGGNSYNEQFF.

This clonotype occurred many times. The rearrangement uses TRBV4-3 and TRBJ1-5, with D possibly matching TRBD1 (5 bases). The germline V gene has CDR1 LGHNA and CDR2 YSLEER. The ends were cut back, 4 bases at V and 4 bases at J, with 8 bases in the middle. CDR3 length: 13 residues. CDR3 sequence reads: CASSLGENQPQHF. The CDR3 DNA reads as TGCGCCAGCAGCCTGGGGGAGAATCAGCCCCAGCATTTT.

This clonotype appeared a few times. The V call is TRBV6-2 or TRBV6-3, the J call TRBJ1-5, with a weak D call TRBD1 (6 bases). V shed 6 bases and J shed 4 bases, with 10 bases lying between them. The CDR3 spans 13 residues. Germline values: CDR1 MNHEY, CDR2 SVGEGT. Here the CDR3 DNA reads TGTGCCAGCAGGGATCAGGGGAATCAGCCCCAGCATTTT. Amino acid sequence: CASRDQGNQPQHF.

The J gene is TRBJ1-2, the V gene TRBV28; no reliable D call. The germline V and J ends were trimmed by 1 base and 4 bases, with 13 bases remaining between them. The CDR3 extends over 15 amino acids. CDR1 is MDHEN and CDR2 is SYDVKM in the germline V gene. DNA for the CDR3: TGTGCCAGCAGTTTATCATTCGCGGGTTCCTATGGCTACACCTTC. Its protein is CASSLSFAGSYGYTF.